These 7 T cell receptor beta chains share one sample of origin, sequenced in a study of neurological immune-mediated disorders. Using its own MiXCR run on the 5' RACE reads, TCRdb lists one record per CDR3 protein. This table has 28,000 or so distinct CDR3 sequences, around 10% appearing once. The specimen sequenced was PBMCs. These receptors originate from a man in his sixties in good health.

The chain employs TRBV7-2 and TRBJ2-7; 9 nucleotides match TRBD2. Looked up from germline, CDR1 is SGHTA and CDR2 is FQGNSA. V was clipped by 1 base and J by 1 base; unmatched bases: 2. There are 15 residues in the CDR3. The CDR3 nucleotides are TGTGCCAGCAGCTTAGGTGCGGGAGGGTCCTACGAGCAGTACTTC. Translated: CASSLGAGGSYEQYF.

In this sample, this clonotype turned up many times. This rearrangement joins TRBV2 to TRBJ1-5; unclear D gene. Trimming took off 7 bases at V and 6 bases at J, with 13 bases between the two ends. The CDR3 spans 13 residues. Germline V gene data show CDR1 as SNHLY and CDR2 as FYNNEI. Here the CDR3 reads CASTPPSGQPQHF. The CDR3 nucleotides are TGTGCCAGCACTCCACCCTCGGGTCAGCCCCAGCATTTT.

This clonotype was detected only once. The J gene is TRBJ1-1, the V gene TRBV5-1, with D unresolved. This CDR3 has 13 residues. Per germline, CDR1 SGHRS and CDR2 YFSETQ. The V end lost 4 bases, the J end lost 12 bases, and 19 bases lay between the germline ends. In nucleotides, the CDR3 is TGCGCCAGCAGCATTTCGACTGTAACTGTATCTTTCTTT. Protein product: CASSISTVTVSFF.

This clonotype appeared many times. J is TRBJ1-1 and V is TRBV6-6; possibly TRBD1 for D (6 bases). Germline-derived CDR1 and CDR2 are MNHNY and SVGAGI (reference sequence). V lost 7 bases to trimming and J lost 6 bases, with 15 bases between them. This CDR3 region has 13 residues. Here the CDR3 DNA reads TGTGCCAGCACCCAATGGGGGGCACCTGAAGCTTTCTTT. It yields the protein CASTQWGAPEAFF.

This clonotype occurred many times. This chain's CDR3 is CASSLEGKRANVLTF. CDR3 in DNA: TGTGCCAGCAGCTTAGAGGGAAAGCGAGCCAACGTCCTGACTTTC. This chain joins TRBV7-9 and TRBJ2-6; no clear D. The CDR3 loop spans 15 amino acids. The V end lost 1 base, the J end lost 7 bases, and 11 bases lay between the germline ends. Germline CDR1 and CDR2: SEHNR and FQNEAQ (reference sequence).

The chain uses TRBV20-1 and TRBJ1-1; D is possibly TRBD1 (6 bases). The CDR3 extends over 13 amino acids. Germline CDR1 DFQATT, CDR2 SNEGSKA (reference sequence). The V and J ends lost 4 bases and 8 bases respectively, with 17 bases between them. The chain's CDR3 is CSAIEVGAIEAFF. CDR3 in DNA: TGCAGTGCTATAGAGGTGGGGGCGATCGAAGCTTTCTTT.

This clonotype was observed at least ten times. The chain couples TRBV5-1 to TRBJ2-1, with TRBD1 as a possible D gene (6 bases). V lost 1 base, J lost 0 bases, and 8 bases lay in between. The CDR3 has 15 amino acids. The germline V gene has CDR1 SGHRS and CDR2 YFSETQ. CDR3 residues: CASSLTGSSYNEQFF. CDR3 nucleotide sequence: TGCGCCAGCAGCTTGACAGGGAGCTCCTACAATGAGCAGTTCTTC.